This passage covers 23 T cell receptor beta chains from one sample sequenced in a study of T cell changes during pregnancy in multiple sclerosis. Sequenced by immunoSEQ multiplex PCR; TCRdb stores in-frame clones only, minus some. The table shows some 17,000 clones, with around 90% occurring only once. Sequenced here: CD8+ T cells from peripheral blood mononuclear cells, sampled after pregnancy. These receptors all stem from a female donor in good health, enrolled as a control in a pregnancy study.

The chain links TRBV19 to TRBJ2-1; 10 nucleotides agree with TRBD2. This CDR3 spans 15 amino acids. Germline V gene lookup returns CDR1 LNHDA and CDR2 SQIVND (reference sequence). V lost 5 bases to trimming and J lost 6 bases; unmatched junction nucleotides: 7. The CDR3, as DNA: TGTGCCAGTAGTGACCTAGCGGGGGTTGGCAATGAGCAGTTCTTC. Residues: CASSDLAGVGNEQFF.

The chain employs TRBV14 and TRBJ2-7; a weak D match, TRBD2 (5 bases). There are 13 residues in the CDR3. The germline CDR1 and CDR2 sequences are SGHDN and FVKESK. V gave up 4 bases and J gave up 4 bases, with 11 bases separating them. CDR3 sequence (DNA): TGTGCCAGCAGCCTAGTCCGGGGTTACGAGCAGTACTTC. This codes for CASSLVRGYEQYF.

V gene TRBV11-2 combines with J gene TRBJ2-7, with TRBD2 matching 10 bases. Losses at the gene ends were 2 bases for V and 4 bases for J; bases not matched to a gene: 5. The CDR3 contains 15 residues. CDR1 SGHAT and CDR2 FQNNGV come from the germline V gene. CDR3 nucleotides: TGTGCCAGCAGCTTATCCCTAGCGGGAGAATACGAGCAGTACTTC. This codes for CASSLSLAGEYEQYF. The whole variable domain, remainder taken from reference TRBV11-2 and TRBJ2-7, is EAGVAQSPRYKIIEKRQSVAFWCNPISGHATLYWYQQILGQGPKLLIQFQNNGVVDDSQLPKDRFSAERLKGVDSTLKIQPAKLEDSAVYLCASSLSLAGEYEQYFGPGTRLTVT.

The V gene is TRBV4-2, the J gene TRBJ2-1; 10 nucleotides align to TRBD2. After removal of 5 bases from V and 3 bases from J, the junction contained 4 bases not matched to a gene. Germline loops: CDR1 LGHNA, CDR2 YNFKEQ. The CDR3 is made up of 15 amino acids. Here the CDR3 DNA reads TGTGCCAGCAGCTTTCGGACTAGCGGCTACAATGAGCAGTTCTTC. Translation gives CASSFRTSGYNEQFF.

This chain connects TRBV4-1 to TRBJ1-1; 7 nucleotides align to TRBD1. The germline V gene has CDR1 MGHRA and CDR2 YSYEKL. CDR3 length: 14 residues. V shed 4 bases, J shed 0 bases, and the junction held 2 bases outside the gene matches. CDR3 sequence: CASSPGQLNTEAFF. DNA of the CDR3: TGCGCCAGCAGCCCGGGACAGTTGAACACTGAAGCTTTCTTT.

The chain recombines TRBV4-2 with TRBJ2-1; 12 bases align to TRBD2. This CDR3 contains 19 residues. Germline CDR1 LGHNA, CDR2 YNFKEQ. V lost 4 bases to trimming and J lost 5 bases; unmatched junction nucleotides: 15. CDR3 region: CASSPYTVGSSGRDNEQFF. DNA for the CDR3: TGTGCCAGCAGCCCCTATACCGTGGGGTCTAGCGGGAGGGACAATGAGCAGTTCTTC.

The V gene is TRBV9, the J gene TRBJ2-2; D is uncertain. V lost 0 bases to trimming and J lost 0 bases, with 9 bases between them. CDR1 and CDR2 from the germline V gene are SGDLS and YYNGEE. This CDR3 has 16 amino acids. The CDR3 coding sequence is TGTGCCAGCAGCGTAGTCAGCAGGACGAACACCGGGGAGCTGTTTTTT. As protein: CASSVVSRTNTGELFF.

The V gene is TRBV27, the J gene TRBJ2-7; TRBD2 is a possible D gene (6 bases). The V gene lost 2 bases and the J gene lost 3 bases, with 11 bases spanning the gap. From germline, CDR1 is MNHEY and CDR2 SMNVEV (reference sequence). The CDR3 sequence is 14 residues long. Here the CDR3 DNA reads TGTGCCAGCAGTTTAGGAGGGAAAGTCTACGAGCAGTACTTC. Protein: CASSLGGKVYEQYF.

The CDR3 protein is CASSPSREDPYGYTF. Here the CDR3 DNA reads TGTGCCAGCAGCCCTTCACGGGAGGATCCTTACGGCTACACCTTC. The rearrangement uses TRBV7-8 and TRBJ1-2; the D is unclear. Trimming took 5 bases from V and 8 from J, leaving 21 bases between them. The CDR3 covers 15 residues. The germline CDR1 and CDR2 sequences are SGHVS and FQNEAQ.

This chain joins TRBV9 and TRBJ2-1; D may be TRBD2 (5 bases). The V end was cut by 2 bases, the J end by 4 bases, with 7 bases between. CDR1 and CDR2 from the germline V gene are SGDLS and YYNGEE. The CDR3 is 13 residues long. CDR3 sequence reads: CASSVGIYNEQFF. In DNA, the CDR3 is TGTGCCAGCAGCGTCGGGATTTACAATGAGCAGTTCTTC.

The chain has TRBV2 and TRBJ2-1; possible D gene TRBD2, 5 bases. Trimming shortened V by 0 bases and J by 4 bases, and 10 bases separated the two germline ends. This CDR3 is 15 amino acids long. Germline CDR1 and CDR2: SNHLY and FYNNEI. CDR3 DNA: TGTGCCAGCAGTGAAGCGCTGGGAGCTTACAATGAGCAGTTCTTC. Protein sequence: CASSEALGAYNEQFF. The whole variable domain, filled in from reference TRBV2 and TRBJ2-1, reads EPEVTQTPSHQVTQMGQEVILRCVPISNHLYFYWYRQILGQKVEFLVSFYNNEISEKSEIFDDQFSVERPDGSNFTLKIRSTKLEDSAMYFCASSEALGAYNEQFFGPGTRLTVL.

The gene calls are TRBV10-1 and TRBJ2-1; 12 bases fit TRBD2. V lost 6 bases and J lost 8; bases outside the gene matches: 11. Germline CDR1 WNHNN, CDR2 SYGVQD (reference sequence). This CDR3 region has 16 residues. The CDR3 DNA follows: TGCGCCAGCAGCCGCCGCGGACTAGCGGGATACTATGAGCAGTTCTTC. Protein sequence: CASSRRGLAGYYEQFF.

The rearrangement uses TRBV4-1 and TRBJ2-7; 7 bases match TRBD1. V was clipped by 2 bases and J by 11 bases; unmatched bases: 12. Per the germline V gene, CDR1 is MGHRA and CDR2 is YSYEKL. The CDR3 is 14 amino acids. The DNA for the CDR3 is TGCGCCAGCAGCCAACCCTACGACAGGGCGAATAAGTACTTC. Encoded protein: CASSQPYDRANKYF.

This chain joins TRBV28 and TRBJ1-5; D is uncertain. Trimming pared 1 base from V and 5 bases from J, leaving 3 bases between. CDR3 length: 12 amino acids. From germline, CDR1 is MDHEN and CDR2 SYDVKM. CDR3 sequence: CASSLSDQPQHF. CDR3 DNA: TGTGCCAGCAGTTTATCTGATCAGCCCCAGCATTTT.

The chain combines TRBV14 with TRBJ2-1; 13 bases are a match to TRBD2. V was clipped by 3 bases and J by 6 bases; unmatched bases: 11. Germline CDR1 SGHDN, CDR2 FVKESK. CDR3 length: 18 residues. This chain's CDR3 is CASSHGTSGTSRANEQFF. Written as DNA, the CDR3 is TGTGCCAGCAGCCATGGGACTAGCGGGACCAGTCGGGCCAATGAGCAGTTCTTC.

CDR3 protein: CASSALLRRHNEQFF. For the CDR3, the DNA is TGTGCCAGCAGTGCGCTCCTGAGGAGGCACAATGAGCAGTTCTTC. This chain joins TRBV6-4 and TRBJ2-1; D is possibly TRBD2 (5 bases). The V end was cut by 4 bases, the J end by 5 bases, with 15 bases between. Germline values: CDR1 MRHNA, CDR2 SNTAGT. The CDR3 has 15 residues.

The chain employs TRBV19 and TRBJ2-7, with 12 bases identical to TRBD1. Losses at the gene ends were 8 bases for V and 5 bases for J; bases not matched to a gene: 1. This CDR3 has 12 residues. Germline values: CDR1 LNHDA, CDR2 SQIVND (reference sequence). The CDR3 DNA reads TGTGCCAGTGGGACAGGGGGCCACGAGCAGTACTTC. Residues: CASGTGGHEQYF.

A note on this clone: The germline gene is not matched at one end of the junction; a read error may be the cause. The chain combines TRBV5-1 with TRBJ2-1; D perhaps matches TRBD1 (6 bases). Germline V gene sequence: CDR1 SGHRS, CDR2 YFSETQ. This CDR3 has 14 amino acids. Here the CDR3 reads CATRSGVLPSEEFF. Here the CDR3 DNA reads TGCGCCACCAGATCAGGGGTCCTTCCCTCTGAGGAGTTCTTC.

The CDR3: CASSPEGHDRAYEQYF. In DNA form, the CDR3 reads TGTGCCAGCAGCCCGGAGGGCCATGACAGGGCCTACGAGCAGTACTTC. This sequence joins TRBV4-2 and TRBJ2-7, with D possibly matching TRBD1 (7 bases). V lost 4 bases to trimming and J lost 2 bases, with 18 bases between them. In germline, CDR1 is LGHNA, CDR2 YNFKEQ. This CDR3 contains 16 residues.

The rearrangement links TRBV7-9 to TRBJ2-5; 7 nucleotides match TRBD1. The junction had 11 bases not matched to a gene; V was cut back by 2 bases and J by 5 bases. This CDR3 is built from 16 residues. Germline V gene data show CDR1 as SEHNR and CDR2 as FQNEAQ (reference sequence). CDR3 sequence (DNA): TGTGCCAGCAGCTTATCTTCCGGGACAGCTTGGGAGACCCAGTACTTC. Translating gives CASSLSSGTAWETQYF.

V usage is TRBV15 and J usage is TRBJ2-1; the D is unclear. Trimming shortened V by 3 bases and J by 2 bases, and 14 bases separated the two germline ends. Germline V gives CDR1 LNHNV, CDR2 YYDKDF (reference sequence). This CDR3 has 16 amino acids. The CDR3, as DNA: TGTGCCACCAGCAGGGAGAGAGAGCCGGCCTACAATGAGCAGTTCTTC. Residues: CATSREREPAYNEQFF. Filled out from reference TRBV15 and TRBJ2-1, the complete variable domain reads DAMVIQNPRYQVTQFGKPVTLSCSQTLNHNVMYWYQQKSSQAPKLLFHYYDKDFNNEADTPDNFQSRRPNTSFCFLDIRSPGLGDTAMYLCATSREREPAYNEQFFGPGTRLTVL.

The chain uses TRBV5-1 and TRBJ2-7; weak D call: TRBD2 (6 bases). There are 12 residues in the CDR3. The germline V gene encodes CDR1 SGHRS and CDR2 YFSETQ. The V and J ends lost 0 bases and 5 bases respectively, with 6 bases between them. The DNA for the CDR3 is TGCGCCAGCAGCTTGGGGAGGGACGAGCAGTACTTC. Amino acids: CASSLGRDEQYF.

The V gene is TRBV6-1, the J gene TRBJ1-4; 11 bases map to TRBD1. Losses at the gene ends were 4 bases for V and 11 bases for J; bases not matched to a gene: 9. Germline CDR1 MNHNS, CDR2 SASEGT. The CDR3 contains 15 residues. The CDR3 protein is CASSGPGQGADKLFF. For the CDR3, the DNA is TGTGCCAGCAGTGGCCCCGGACAGGGGGCGGATAAACTGTTTTTT.